The 10 T cell receptor beta chains reported below all come from one sample, sequenced in a study of shared clonotypes between healthy human individuals. The method was immunoSEQ multiplex PCR; TCRdb's version includes in-frame clones alone and lacks a portion of them. Of millions of clones in the sample, roughly 96% were seen once. Input material: naive CD4+ T cells sorted from blood. Subset described: CD45RA+ positively selected. These receptors came from a man aged 18 to 30 in good health.

The chain uses TRBV9 and TRBJ2-5, with D tentatively TRBD1 or TRBD2 (6 bases each). Trimming left V 4 bases short and J 2 bases short, with 21 bases between. Per the germline V gene, CDR1 is SGDLS and CDR2 is YYNGEE. The CDR3 has 17 residues. This CDR3 is CASSPRGGTPKQETQYF. In DNA form, the CDR3 reads TGTGCCAGCAGCCCTAGGGGCGGGACACCTAAACAAGAGACCCAGTACTTC.

The chain combines TRBV7-2 with TRBJ1-2; possibly TRBD1 for D (5 bases). This CDR3 region has 15 residues. Trimming cost V 5 bases and J 4 bases, with 17 bases left between them. Germline V CDR1 and CDR2: SGHTA, FQGNSA. The CDR3 here is CASSIDRAQPYGYTF. The CDR3 DNA is TGTGCCAGCAGCATCGACAGAGCCCAACCCTATGGCTACACCTTC.

V usage is TRBV28 and J usage is TRBJ1-5; 7 bases match TRBD1. V lost 3 bases, J lost 7 bases, and 6 bases stayed unmatched. The CDR3 covers 14 residues. CDR1 and CDR2 from the germline V gene are MDHEN and SYDVKM. The chain's CDR3 is CASSFRQGVQPQHF. The CDR3, as DNA: TGTGCCAGCAGTTTTCGACAGGGAGTCCAGCCCCAGCATTTT.

The V gene is TRBV19, the J gene TRBJ1-6; 9 bases are shared with TRBD1. CDR3 length: 15 residues. The junction had 7 bases not matched to a gene; V was cut back by 3 bases and J by 10 bases. Germline loops: CDR1 LNHDA, CDR2 SQIVND (reference sequence). Here the CDR3 reads CASSMTSGQGSPLHF. CDR3 sequence (DNA): TGTGCCAGTAGTATGACTTCGGGACAGGGATCACCCCTCCACTTT.

CDR3 sequence reads: CAIRTGLSTDTQYF. The CDR3, as DNA: TGTGCCATCAGGACAGGATTAAGCACAGATACGCAGTATTTT. The gene calls are TRBV10-3 and TRBJ2-3, with D possibly matching TRBD1 (6 bases). The germline V and J ends were trimmed by 6 bases and 0 bases, with 10 bases remaining between them. Germline V gene sequence: CDR1 ENHRY, CDR2 SYGVKD. The CDR3 length is 14 residues.

This CDR3 is CAWSGAGAPLHF. DNA for the CDR3: TGTGCCTGGTCCGGGGCCGGGGCACCCCTCCACTTT. This chain uses TRBV30 with TRBJ1-6, with a weak D call TRBD1 (5 bases). This CDR3 has 12 amino acids. V was shortened by 5 bases and J by 11 bases, with 13 bases between the two germline ends. Germline assignment: CDR1 GTSNPN and CDR2 SVGIG (reference sequence). The whole variable domain, filled in from reference TRBV30 and TRBJ1-6, reads SQTIHQWPATLVQPVGSPLSLECTVEGTSNPNLYWYRQAAGRGLQLLFYSVGIGQISSEVPQNLSASRPQDRQFILSSKKLLLSDSGFYLCAWSGAGAPLHFGNGTRLTVT.

The V and J genes are TRBV13 and TRBJ2-1; the D gene is possibly TRBD1 (5 bases). The CDR3 has 15 residues. The V gene's germline CDR1 is PRHDT and CDR2 FYEKMQ (reference sequence). The V end was cut by 0 bases, the J end by 7 bases, with 13 bases between. CDR3 residues: CASSLGASGPNEQFF. The CDR3 DNA is TGTGCCAGCAGCTTAGGGGCCTCAGGGCCAAATGAGCAGTTCTTC.

V is TRBV5-6 and J is TRBJ1-5; possible D gene TRBD1, 5 bases. V was pared by 1 base and J by 6 bases, with 11 bases between. Germline values: CDR1 SGHDT, CDR2 YYEEEE. This CDR3 comprises 14 residues. In DNA, the CDR3 is TGTGCCAGCAGCTTGAGAGGGGAGGGTCAGCCCCAGCATTTT. Residues: CASSLRGEGQPQHF.

For this clone: Other DNA sequences in the sample encode the same CDR3. V is TRBV5-1 and J is TRBJ1-1; no definite D call. V was clipped by 0 bases and J by 2 bases, with 5 bases between them. The germline V gene has CDR1 SGHRS and CDR2 YFSETQ. This CDR3 contains 13 residues. CDR3 DNA: TGCGCCAGCAGCTTGGGTGGAAACACTGAAGCTTTCTTT. It translates to CASSLGGNTEAFF.

The chain combines TRBV11-2 with TRBJ1-6, with D possibly TRBD1 on 5 matching bases. The CDR3 totals 15 residues. CDR1 SGHAT and CDR2 FQNNGV come from the germline V gene. V was clipped by 1 base and J by 5 bases, with 9 bases between them. In DNA, the CDR3 is TGTGCCAGCAGCTTAGTGCAGGGTAATAATTCACCCCTCCACTTT. Translated: CASSLVQGNNSPLHF.